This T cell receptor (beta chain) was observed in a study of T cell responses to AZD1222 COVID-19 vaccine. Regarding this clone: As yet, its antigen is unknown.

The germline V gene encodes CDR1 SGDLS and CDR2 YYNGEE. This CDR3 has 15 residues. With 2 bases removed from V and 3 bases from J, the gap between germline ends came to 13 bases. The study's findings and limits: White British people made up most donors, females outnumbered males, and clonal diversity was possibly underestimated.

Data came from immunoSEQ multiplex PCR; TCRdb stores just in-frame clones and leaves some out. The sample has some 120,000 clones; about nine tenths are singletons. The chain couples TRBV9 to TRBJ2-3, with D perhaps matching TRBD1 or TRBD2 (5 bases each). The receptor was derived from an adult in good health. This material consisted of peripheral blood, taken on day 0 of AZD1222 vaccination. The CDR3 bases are TGTGCCAGCAGCGTTTCGGGGACGCTGACAGATACGCAGTATTTT. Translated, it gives CASSVSGTLTDTQYF.